This T cell receptor (beta chain) was identified during a study of blood T cell repertoires in COVID-19. The CDR3 totals 14 residues. Germline CDR1 reads SGHAT; CDR2 reads FQDESV (reference sequence). V lost 5 bases to trimming and J lost 4 bases; unmatched junction nucleotides: 2. Clones were sequenced by immunoSEQ multiplex PCR, and TCRdb holds only the in-frame ones, with some missing. This sample has some 260,000 clones, with just over 85% found just once. This clone was picked up one time. This receptor was taken from a man aged 80 or over with acute or convalescent COVID-19. The sequenced material came from peripheral blood. V and J are TRBV11-1 and TRBJ2-7; 13 bases are shared with TRBD2. The CDR3 sequence: CASSRGLAGYEQYF. CDR3 DNA sequence: TGTGCCAGCAGCCGGGGACTAGCGGGGTACGAGCAGTACTTC.